Here is one T cell receptor beta chain with its context. Its cognate antigen is unknown. The sample's treatment: 15 to 20 received Ad26.COV2.S at low or high dose, single or two shots; 5 received placebo; per-sample allocation not given. Sample collection was performed on day 63 after the first vaccine or placebo injection. This adult donor, from Boston, was 18-55 years old. The study used a vaccine consisting of an Ad26 vector that expressed Wuhan-strain SARS-CoV-2 spike. This sample stems from a study of Ad26.COV2.S vaccination and SARS-CoV-2 variants. CDR1 and CDR2 from the germline V gene are SGHTA and FQGNSA. V shed 1 base and J 0 bases; nucleotides not matched to a gene: 4. The CDR3 runs 16 residues. Study-level points and caveats: Considerable breadth of spike-specific CD8+ and CD4+ T cell responses has reportedly been documented following vaccination.

Assay: immunoSEQ multiplex PCR; the TCRdb copy retains only in-frame clones and omits some. The repertoire holds roughly 450,000 clones, with approximately 92% as singletons. The TCR sequence derives from a person between 18 and 65 years old who received the Ad26.COV2.S COVID-19 vaccine or a placebo. Specimen: peripheral blood, collected in a trial of Ad26.COV2.S vaccine versus placebo. J is TRBJ2-5 and V is TRBV7-2, with 8 bases lining up with TRBD1. CDR3 in DNA: TGTGCCAGCAGCTTAGGAGGACAGGGCCACCAAGAGACCCAGTACTTC. This translates into CASSLGGQGHQETQYF.